Listed below are T cell receptor beta chains from one sample, sequenced in a study of T cells in Graves' hyperthyroidism and ophthalmopathy. TCRdb reprocessed the multiplex PCR reads with MiXCR, giving one entry per CDR3 protein. The sample has 300,000 to 350,000 distinct CDR3 sequences, less than 20% seen once; the top ten hold roughly a sixth. The sequenced sample consisted of blood. All receptors come from a woman in her thirties or forties with Graves' ophthalmopathy. The CDR3 runs from the conserved cysteine through the conserved F or W. Fields, in order: V gene, clone size, CDR3 length, D gene, J gene, CDR3 DNA, CDR3 protein. D genes are given only for firm matches. The size entry is marked missing in some rows and otherwise reads once, few, many or a size class.

>TRBV28|many|14|TRBD1|TRBJ1-2
TGTGCCAGCAGTCCACAGGGGGCGAACTATGGCTACACCTTC
CASSPQGANYGYTF
>TRBV4-1|many|15|.|TRBJ1-3
TGCGCCAGCAGCCGCCCGGGACAATCTGGAAACACCATATATTTT
CASSRPGQSGNTIYF
>TRBV12-3/TRBV12-4|many|17|.|TRBJ2-2
TGTGCCAGCAGTCAAAATGAACCGGGAGTCAGTATGGGGGAGCTGTTTTTT
CASSQNEPGVSMGELFF
>TRBV27|.|15|.|TRBJ2-7
TGTGCCAGCAGTTCCCCCCGGGACGCCGACTACGAGCAGTACTTC
CASSSPRDADYEQYF
>TRBV28|many|14|.|TRBJ1-1
TGTGCCAGCAGCAGGGGAGGGACGGTCACTGAAGCTTTCTTT
CASSRGGTVTEAFF
>TRBV6-1|many|16|.|TRBJ2-4
TGTGCCAGCAGTGTAGGGGGGGGTATCATCAAAAACATTCAGTACTTC
CASSVGGGIIKNIQYF
>TRBV20-1|many|14|TRBD1|TRBJ1-5
TGCAGTGCTCCCGACAGGGTAGGCAATCAGCCCCAGCATTTT
CSAPDRVGNQPQHF
>TRBV20-1|.|13|.|TRBJ2-5
TGCAGTGCACGGAAACAGGGACCGGAGACCCAGTACTTC
CSARKQGPETQYF
>TRBV28|many|13|.|TRBJ2-7
TGTGCCAGCAGCAAAACCCGATGGGTCGAGCAGTACTTC
CASSKTRWVEQYF
>TRBV6-2/TRBV6-3|many|13|.|TRBJ1-2
TGTGCCAGCAACCGGATTTGGGGCTATGGCTACACCTTC
CASNRIWGYGYTF
>TRBV6-1|many|15|TRBD2|TRBJ2-7
TGTGCCAGCAGCCCTGGACTAGCGGGAGGGGACGAGCAGTACTTC
CASSPGLAGGDEQYF
>TRBV30|many|18|TRBD1|TRBJ1-2
TGTGCCTGGATGACCCAATTGAGGGACAGGGATATCCGACATGGCTACACCTTC
CAWMTQLRDRDIRHGYTF
>TRBV12-3/TRBV12-4|.|13|.|TRBJ2-7
TGTGCCAGCAGCCCCGACGGAGTCTACGAGCAGTACTTC
CASSPDGVYEQYF
>TRBV27|once|14|TRBD2|TRBJ2-7
TGTGCCAGCAGTTCTACCCGGACCGGGGGGGAGCAGTACTTC
CASSSTRTGGEQYF
>TRBV6-2/TRBV6-3|many|15|.|TRBJ1-2
TGTGCCAGCAGCACCATCATCGACAGGTTCTACGGCTACACCTTC
CASSTIIDRFYGYTF
>TRBV7-2|many|16|.|TRBJ2-7
TGTGCCAGCAGCGCAGGAGCGGGCAGCCATTCCTACGAGCAGTACTTC
CASSAGAGSHSYEQYF
>TRBV30|many|14|.|TRBJ1-2
TGTGCCTGGAGTGTGCGCGGACGGGGGTATGGCTACACCTTC
CAWSVRGRGYGYTF
>TRBV20-1|many|17|.|TRBJ1-2
TGCAGTGCTAGAGTCTCTGGGGGCGTACCAGTTCGCTATGGCTACACCTTC
CSARVSGGVPVRYGYTF
>TRBV4-2|many|15|.|TRBJ1-2
TGTGCCAGCAGCCAAGATGGAGCAGGCGACTATGGCTACACCTTC
CASSQDGAGDYGYTF
>TRBV19|many|12|.|TRBJ1-2
TGTGCCACCTTCGGCGGCGGGTATGGCTACACCTTC
CATFGGGYGYTF
>TRBV7-8|many|15|.|TRBJ1-1
TGTGCCAGCAACCCCCGGGGACCGTTGAACACTGAAGCTTTCTTT
CASNPRGPLNTEAFF
>TRBV28|many|12|.|TRBJ1-1
TGTGCCAGCCAACGATGGGGCACTGAAGCTTTCTTT
CASQRWGTEAFF
>TRBV28|many|15|TRBD1|TRBJ2-7
TGTGCCAGCACCAACCCCGGGACAGGGCTCCACGAGCAGTACTTC
CASTNPGTGLHEQYF
>TRBV12-3/TRBV12-4|many|14|.|TRBJ2-5
TGTGCCAGCAGTTTAATGGCAGGGATGGAGACCCAGTACTTC
CASSLMAGMETQYF
>TRBV6-2/TRBV6-3|.|15|.|TRBJ2-7
TGTGCCAGCAGTTACTCGATGTCTCAAACCTACGAGCAGTACTTC
CASSYSMSQTYEQYF
>TRBV12-3/TRBV12-4|many|13|.|TRBJ1-1
TGTGCCAGCAGTTTTCGTTCTGGCACTGAAGCTTTCTTT
CASSFRSGTEAFF
>TRBV28|many|15|TRBD1|TRBJ1-5
TGTGCCAGCAGTTTCACAGGGGGCCACGGACAGCCCCAGCATTTT
CASSFTGGHGQPQHF
>TRBV28|many|16|.|TRBJ2-2
TGTGCCTCCTTTGGGGGCGGGAGAATCATCACCGGGGAGCTGTTTTTT
CASFGGGRIITGELFF